The clone carrying this T cell receptor (beta chain) showed up many times. This specimen belongs to a study of identical twins. Using its own MiXCR run on the 5' RACE reads, TCRdb lists one record per CDR3 protein. The data hold hundreds of thousands of distinct CDR3 sequences, with 10% to 15% observed a single time. Germline CDR1 is SEHNR and CDR2 is FQNEAQ (reference sequence). V shed 5 bases and J shed 15 bases, with 5 bases lying between them. CDR3 length equals 8 residues. The same sample was also used in a study of yellow fever vaccine responses in identical twins.

What was sequenced was PBMCs. The receptor's source is a woman aged 18-30 years in good health. The chain uses TRBV7-9 and TRBJ2-1; no definite D call. CDR3 coding DNA: TGTGCCAGCAGCCCAAGGTTCTTC. The encoded protein is CASSPRFF.